This T cell receptor beta chain is from a study of a mutant IDH1 vaccine in newly diagnosed glioma (dated by TCRdb to about 2021). About the full investigation: Eight vaccinations were administered to patients in weeks 1, 3, 5, 7, 11, 15, 19 and 23, corresponding to visits V03 through V10. Six visits were used for peripheral blood collection: V03 (baseline), V05, V07, V10, V12 and V13. Of the approximately 34 patients who were treated, around 60% were male and around 40% were female, and the mean age was approximately 40 years. Vaccination was initiated 4-6 weeks after radiotherapy alone, or concurrently with temozolomide cycles in the chemotherapy-containing groups. Before enrollment, most patients had been given radiochemotherapy with temozolomide as standard therapy, while the rest had received either radiotherapy alone or temozolomide alone. Longitudinal TCRB deep sequencing was performed for about two dozen treated patients wherever samples were available for exploratory analyses. Beyond this particular receptor, the publication reports: Vaccine-induced immune responses across multiple MHC alleles were detected in 93.3% of patients. Availability determined which PBMC samples were chosen for TCRB deep sequencing. It was noted by the authors that analyses of patient blood samples could not be reproduced owing to sample limitations. Changes in the top peripheral T cell clonotypes picked up by TCRB sequencing did not appear to be linked to pseudoprogression.

CDR1 is given as LNHNV and CDR2 as YYDKDF, both from the germline V gene (reference sequence). V is clipped by 4 bases and J by 4 bases, and the sequence between their germline boundaries is 11 bases long. The CDR3 runs 13 amino acids, cysteine and phenylalanine included. The sequence is cut down to CDR3 DNA, 39 bases in frame from base 1. The time point label corresponds to: week 11, during vaccination. Each vaccine dose, consisting of 300 ug of a 20-mer mutant IDH1 peptide in Montanide, was administered subcutaneously with topical imiquimod. Newly diagnosed WHO grade 3 or 4 IDH1-mutant astrocytomas showing loss of nuclear ATRX were present in the donors. The samples were drawn from NOA16, a multicentre, single-arm, open-label phase I trial in Germany that tested a mutant IDH1 peptide vaccine in humans for the first time. Genomic DNA for TCRB sequencing was isolated from EDTA blood with the DNeasy Blood and Tissue Kit.

Libraries were made using the immunoSEQ multiplex PCR assay. Following the manufacturer's protocol, the hsTCRB Kit was used to amplify rearranged TCR beta chain sequences. An Illumina MiSeq was used to sequence the TCRB libraries. On the authors' methods: The kit vendor's proprietary platform handled demultiplexing, trimming and gene mapping. Imported from immuneACCESS, the table was reduced by TCRdb to in-frame sequences with V and J called. These copies leave out some clones; in studies compared against another copy, an unresolved V gene accounts for under half, and the cause of the remainder is not known. V and J calls and clone size are as listed in that table; D and trimming were resolved from the DNA. The sample table contains 20,000 to 25,000 clones; only one count was recorded for about 70% of them. The top ten constitute about 11% of the sample. Details on this clone: It lacks a known antigen. Per-base qualities were not stored, and no clone one base away is much larger.

This clonotype was obtained from a man younger than 35 with glioma. Some clones in this sample may be carry-over from other donors' samples. This chain joins TRBV15 to TRBJ2-7; the D gene is perhaps TRBD1, on 8 matching bases. The source material was peripheral blood mononuclear cells (PBMCs), sampled from a glioma patient whose treatment included an IDH1 peptide vaccine. The bases are TGTGCCACCAGCATACAGGGGGGGTACGAGCAGTACTTC. This sequence encodes CATSIQGGYEQYF.